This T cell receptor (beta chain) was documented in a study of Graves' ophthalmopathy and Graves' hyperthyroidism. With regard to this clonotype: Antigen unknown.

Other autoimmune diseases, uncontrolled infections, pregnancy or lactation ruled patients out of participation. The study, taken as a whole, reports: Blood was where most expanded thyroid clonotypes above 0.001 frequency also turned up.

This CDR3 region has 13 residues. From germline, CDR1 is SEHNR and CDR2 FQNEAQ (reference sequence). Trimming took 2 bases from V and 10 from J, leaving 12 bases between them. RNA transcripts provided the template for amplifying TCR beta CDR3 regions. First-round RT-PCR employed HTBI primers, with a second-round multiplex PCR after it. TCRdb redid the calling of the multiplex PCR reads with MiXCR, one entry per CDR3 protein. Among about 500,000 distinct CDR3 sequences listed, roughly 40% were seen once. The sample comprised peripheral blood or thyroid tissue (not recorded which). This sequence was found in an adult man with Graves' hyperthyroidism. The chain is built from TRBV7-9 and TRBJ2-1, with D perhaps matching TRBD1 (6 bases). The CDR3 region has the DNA TGTGCCAGCAGCTTAACAGGGCCAAAAGAGCAGTTCTTC. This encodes CASSLTGPKEQFF.